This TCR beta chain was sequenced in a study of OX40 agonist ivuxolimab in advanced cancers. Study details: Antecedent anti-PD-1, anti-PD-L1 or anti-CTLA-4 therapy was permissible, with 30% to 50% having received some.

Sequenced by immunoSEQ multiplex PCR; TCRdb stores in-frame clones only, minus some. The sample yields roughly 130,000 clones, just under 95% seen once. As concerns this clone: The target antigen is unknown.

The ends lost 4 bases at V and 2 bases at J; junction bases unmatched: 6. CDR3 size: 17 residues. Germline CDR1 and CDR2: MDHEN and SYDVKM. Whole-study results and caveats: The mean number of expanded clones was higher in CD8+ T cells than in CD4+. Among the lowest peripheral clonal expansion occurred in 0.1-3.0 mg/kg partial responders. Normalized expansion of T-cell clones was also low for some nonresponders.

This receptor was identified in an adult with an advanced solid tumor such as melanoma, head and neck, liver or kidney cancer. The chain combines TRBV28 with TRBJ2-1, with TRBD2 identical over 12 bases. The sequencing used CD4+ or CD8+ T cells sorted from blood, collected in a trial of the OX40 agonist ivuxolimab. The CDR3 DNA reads TGTGCCAGCAGTTCCCCTGGACTAGCGGGAACCTACAATGAGCAGTTCTTC. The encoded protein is CASSSPGLAGTYNEQFF. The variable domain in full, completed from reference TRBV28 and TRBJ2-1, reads DVKVTQSSRYLVKRTGEKVFLECVQDMDHENMFWYRQDPGLGLRLIYFSYDVKMKEKGDIPEGYSVSREKKERFSLILESASTNQTSMYLCASSSPGLAGTYNEQFFGPGTRLTVL.